These 20 T cell receptor beta chains share one sample of origin, sequenced in a study of T cell repertoires in cytomegalovirus infection. Their antigen targets remain unknown. Using its own MiXCR run on the reads, TCRdb lists one record per CDR3 protein. The table shows about 310,000 distinct CDR3 sequences, with 25% occurring only once. This material consisted of cultured PBMCs, taken from culture after CMV antigen stimulation. Receptors were obtained from a human donor in good health (CMV status not recorded). Some clones in this sample may be carry-over from other donors' samples.

The V call is TRBV7-2, the J call TRBJ2-7; D is ambiguous. Germline values: CDR1 SGHTA, CDR2 FQGNSA. The CDR3 runs to 14 residues. V was cut by 1 base and J by 7 bases, with 14 bases left in between. The DNA of the CDR3 is TGTGCCAGCAGCTTAGTAGCTTCGAAGGGTGAGCAGTACGTC. Its protein is CASSLVASKGEQYV.

This clonotype was observed at least ten times. The V gene is TRBV7-2, the J gene TRBJ2-7; D is perhaps TRBD1 or TRBD2 (5 bases each). The V end lost 0 bases, the J end lost 2 bases, and 20 bases lay between the germline ends. CDR1 and CDR2 from the germline V gene are SGHTA and FQGNSA. The CDR3 extends over 18 amino acids. The CDR3 sequence is CASSLAGLVGARPYEQYF. DNA of the CDR3: TGTGCCAGCAGCTTAGCGGGGCTTGTGGGAGCGCGTCCCTACGAGCAGTACTTC.

This sequence joins TRBV29-1 and TRBJ2-1, with D possibly being TRBD2 (5 bases). This CDR3 spans 17 amino acids. Germline CDR1 is SQVTM and CDR2 is ANQGSEA. The germline V and J ends were trimmed by 1 base and 5 bases, with 21 bases remaining between them. For the CDR3, the DNA is TGCAGCGTTGAAGGGGCTAGCCCGAAGCGATCCAACAATGAGCAGTTCTTC. Translation gives CSVEGASPKRSNNEQFF.

V gene TRBV12-3 or TRBV12-4 combines with J gene TRBJ2-3, with D perhaps matching TRBD2 (6 bases). V shed 7 bases and J shed 0 bases, with 14 bases lying between them. The CDR3 totals 15 residues. DNA for the CDR3: TGTGCCAGCACTCGGGACTCCAGCAGCACAGATACGCAGTATTTT. Encoded protein: CASTRDSSSTDTQYF.

The chain combines TRBV28 with TRBJ2-7; the match to TRBD1 covers 8 bases. Trimming took 6 bases from V and 8 from J; bases not matched to a gene: 9. Germline V gene lookup returns CDR1 MDHEN and CDR2 SYDVKM. This CDR3 is built from 13 residues. CDR3 bases: TGTGCCAGCAGGTCTGGACAGGGCTATCAGCAGTACTTC. Residues: CASRSGQGYQQYF. Using reference TRBV28 and TRBJ2-7 for the parts outside the CDR3, the full variable domain is DVKVTQSSRYLVKRTGEKVFLECVQDMDHENMFWYRQDPGLGLRLIYFSYDVKMKEKGDIPEGYSVSREKKERFSLILESASTNQTSMYLCASRSGQGYQQYFGPGTRLTVT.

The genes are TRBV4-1 and TRBJ2-1; 15 bases line up with TRBD2. Looked up from germline, CDR1 is MGHRA and CDR2 is YSYEKL. This CDR3 has 15 residues. Trimming cost V 5 bases and J 8 bases; bases outside gene matches: 4. CDR3 sequence: CASSFGLAGGYEQFF. Written as DNA, the CDR3 is TGCGCCAGCAGCTTCGGACTAGCGGGAGGGTATGAGCAGTTCTTC.

This clonotype came up many times. This chain connects TRBV7-8 to TRBJ2-5; no firm D call. This CDR3 has 13 amino acids. Per germline, CDR1 SGHVS and CDR2 FQNEAQ. V was cut by 5 bases and J by 5 bases, with 12 bases left in between. CDR3 nucleotides: TGTGCCAGCAGCCTCAGAGGTGGCGAGACCCAGTACTTC. It encodes CASSLRGGETQYF.

J is TRBJ2-1 and V is TRBV6-2 or TRBV6-3; 12 positions match TRBD2. Per germline, CDR1 MNHEY and CDR2 SVGEGT. Trimming removed 0 bases from V and 5 bases from J; junction bases left unmatched: 8. This CDR3 has 18 residues. The CDR3 spells CASSYSIGTSGQNNEQFF. For the CDR3, the DNA is TGTGCCAGCAGTTACTCGATCGGGACTAGCGGGCAAAACAATGAGCAGTTCTTC.

This clonotype was observed a few times. The genes are TRBV6-2 or TRBV6-3 and TRBJ1-1, with 12 bases lining up with TRBD1. Germline lookup yields CDR1 MNHEY and CDR2 SVGEGT. This CDR3 has 15 amino acids. The V and J ends lost 6 bases and 11 bases, in that order; junction bases with no gene match: 13. CDR3 DNA: TGTGCCAGCAGCTCCCTTACAGGGACAGGGGGCGATGCTTTCTTT. Translated: CASSSLTGTGGDAFF.

The V call is TRBV15, the J call TRBJ2-2, with no clear D. Germline V gives CDR1 LNHNV, CDR2 YYDKDF (reference sequence). The CDR3 is 15 residues long. The ends were cut back, 0 bases at V and 3 bases at J, with 8 bases in the middle. The CDR3 region has the DNA TGTGCCACCAGCAGAGATCTGCGAGACACCGGGGAGCTGTTTTTT. Protein: CATSRDLRDTGELFF.

This clonotype was observed a handful of times. This rearrangement joins TRBV5-1 to TRBJ1-6; TRBD1 aligns across 7 bases. Germline V gene sequence: CDR1 SGHRS, CDR2 YFSETQ. The CDR3 is made up of 15 amino acids. After removal of 0 bases from V and 7 bases from J, the junction contained 4 bases not matched to a gene. This CDR3 reads CASSLGQGINSPLHF. For the CDR3, the DNA is TGCGCCAGCAGCTTGGGACAGGGCATCAATTCACCCCTCCACTTT. Using reference TRBV5-1 and TRBJ1-6 for the parts outside the CDR3, the full variable domain is KAGVTQTPRYLIKTRGQQVTLSCSPISGHRSVSWYQQTPGQGLQFLFEYFSETQRNKGNFPGRFSGRQFSNSRSEMNVSTLELGDSALYLCASSLGQGINSPLHFGNGTRLTVT.

This clonotype was observed a handful of times. The chain uses TRBV5-8 and TRBJ2-4; D may be TRBD1 or TRBD2 (5 bases each). In germline, CDR1 is SGHTS, CDR2 YDEGEE. Trimming removed 1 base at V and 6 bases at J, with 14 bases between. The CDR3 sequence is 15 residues long. Here the CDR3 reads CASSLFAGRGNIQYF. The CDR3 DNA reads TGTGCCAGCAGCTTGTTTGCGGGTAGGGGAAACATTCAGTACTTC.

This chain links TRBV6-2 or TRBV6-3 with TRBJ1-5; D unresolved. Germline-derived CDR1 and CDR2 are MNHEY and SVGEGT. The CDR3 has 17 residues. V shed 2 bases and J shed 2 bases, with 16 bases lying between them. The CDR3 loop is CASSYPPVGVGNQPQHF. The CDR3 bases are TGTGCCAGCAGTTACCCACCTGTCGGGGTCGGCAATCAGCCCCAGCATTTT.

There are many counts of this clonotype. The rearrangement uses TRBV7-2 and TRBJ2-3; perhaps D is TRBD1 or TRBD2 (6 bases each). The CDR3 has 15 residues. V shed 5 bases and J shed 5 bases, with 17 bases lying between them. Looked up from germline, CDR1 is SGHTA and CDR2 is FQGNSA. The CDR3 DNA follows: TGTGCCAGCAGCGCCGGATGGGGGGCGCGAGATACGCAGTATTTT. Amino acids: CASSAGWGARDTQYF.

This clonotype appeared many times. The chain carries TRBV7-3 and TRBJ2-3, with a possible D match to TRBD2 (5 bases). CDR1 and CDR2 from the germline V gene are SGHTA and FQGTGA. CDR3 length equals 15 residues. V lost 1 base and J 1 base, leaving 9 bases between the germline ends. CDR3 residues: CASSLRTLGTDTQYF. The CDR3 coding sequence is TGTGCCAGCAGCTTAAGGACTCTAGGCACAGATACGCAGTATTTT.

The chain links TRBV6-1 to TRBJ1-3; TRBD1 agrees at 7 bases. The CDR3 is made up of 17 amino acids. J gave up 0 bases and V 4 bases, and 9 bases lay outside the gene matches. The V gene's germline CDR1 is MNHNS and CDR2 SASEGT. CDR3 sequence reads: CASSAPTGAISGNTIYF. In DNA, the CDR3 is TGTGCCAGCAGTGCCCCCACAGGGGCAATCTCTGGAAACACCATATATTTT.

By sample fraction, this clonotype is medium-sized. The chain recombines TRBV12-3 or TRBV12-4 with TRBJ2-5, with 9 bases that match TRBD1. The V segment lost 5 bases and the J segment 3 bases; nucleotides outside the gene matches: 4. This CDR3 contains 14 residues. The CDR3 coding sequence is TGTGCCAGCAGTCCCAGGGACAGGGAAGAGACCCAGTACTTC. Its protein is CASSPRDREETQYF.

This clonotype was picked up many times. The V gene is TRBV7-8, the J gene TRBJ2-7; the D is unclear. The length of the CDR3 is 14 residues. The ends were cut back, 1 base at V and 2 bases at J, with 9 bases in the middle. Germline V gives CDR1 SGHVS, CDR2 FQNEAQ. The DNA for the CDR3 is TGTGCCAGCAGCTTAGAGGCAGGAACCTACGAGCAGTACTTC. This gives the protein CASSLEAGTYEQYF.

This clonotype was detected a few times. The chain uses TRBV2 and TRBJ1-2; D is perhaps TRBD1 (5 bases). Germline CDR1 is SNHLY and CDR2 is FYNNEI. Between the trimmed V and J ends, which lost 2 bases and 7 bases, there was a span of 17 bases. CDR3 length: 15 residues. The CDR3 DNA reads as TGTGCCAGCAGTGAACCCTACGCGGGGGATGGTGGCTACACCTTC. Its translation: CASSEPYAGDGGYTF.

The genes are TRBV27 and TRBJ1-6; perhaps TRBD1 as D (5 bases). The CDR3 extends over 16 amino acids. The V gene lost 6 bases and the J gene lost 5 bases, with 17 bases spanning the gap. From germline, CDR1 is MNHEY and CDR2 SMNVEV (reference sequence). This CDR3 is CASSSWSGGNNSPLHF. The CDR3 bases are TGTGCCAGCAGCTCTTGGAGTGGGGGTAATAATTCACCCCTCCACTTT.